Below are 28 T cell receptor beta chains sequenced from a single sample in a study of T cell responses to AZD1222 COVID-19 vaccine. Sequencing was performed with immunoSEQ multiplex PCR; in TCRdb, only in-frame clones are kept and a portion is missing. The profile shows roughly 100,000 clones, roughly 82% of them singletons. The sample was peripheral blood, taken on day 0 of AZD1222 vaccination. These receptors all come from an adult in good health.

J is TRBJ2-1 and V is TRBV18, with TRBD1 identical over 10 bases. Germline V gene lookup returns CDR1 KGHSH and CDR2 LQKENI. The CDR3 length is 16 residues. The V segment lost 3 bases and the J segment 2 bases; nucleotides outside the gene matches: 4. The CDR3 sequence is CASSPKGQGPYNEQFF. Here the CDR3 DNA reads TGTGCCAGCTCACCTAAGGGACAGGGGCCCTACAATGAGCAGTTCTTC. Using reference TRBV18 and TRBJ2-1 for the parts outside the CDR3, the full variable domain is NAGVMQNPRHLVRRRGQEARLRCSPMKGHSHVYWYRQLPEEGLKFMVYLQKENIIDESGMPKERFSAEFPKEGPSILRIQQVVRGDSAAYFCASSPKGQGPYNEQFFGPGTRLTVL.

In its sample, this clone was seen once. The chain couples TRBV29-1 to TRBJ2-1; D not certain. Germline V gives CDR1 SQVTM, CDR2 ANQGSEA. This CDR3 has 13 residues. Trimming removed 6 bases at V and 5 bases at J, with 14 bases between. This chain's CDR3 is CSVPPYGNNEQFF. The CDR3 coding sequence is TGCAGCGTACCCCCTTACGGAAACAATGAGCAGTTCTTC.

The chain couples TRBV9 to TRBJ2-1; D may be TRBD2 (6 bases). The CDR3 extends over 15 amino acids. Germline V gene data show CDR1 as SGDLS and CDR2 as YYNGEE. V gave up 4 bases and J gave up 0 bases, with 11 bases separating them. CDR3: CASSPQRVSYNEQFF. CDR3 sequence (DNA): TGTGCCAGCAGCCCGCAGCGGGTCTCCTACAATGAGCAGTTCTTC.

The chain links TRBV6-5 to TRBJ1-2; TRBD1 is a possible D gene (6 bases). With 5 bases removed from V and 4 bases from J, the gap between germline ends came to 14 bases. CDR1 is MNHEY and CDR2 is SVGAGI in the germline V gene. This CDR3 region has 14 residues. The CDR3: CASSLWGASYGYTF. CDR3 sequence (DNA): TGTGCCAGCAGTCTCTGGGGGGCTTCCTATGGCTACACCTTC.

The J gene is TRBJ1-5, the V gene TRBV7-3, with 10 bases identical to TRBD1. The CDR3 runs to 19 residues. Germline loops: CDR1 SGHTA, CDR2 FQGTGA. The junction had 13 bases not matched to a gene; V was cut back by 0 bases and J by 5 bases. The CDR3 sequence: CASSLTLRGDRGYHQPQHF. CDR3 sequence (DNA): TGTGCCAGCAGCTTAACGTTAAGGGGGGACAGGGGATACCATCAGCCCCAGCATTTT.

The chain is built from TRBV5-1 and TRBJ1-4; 7 bases map to TRBD1. Unmatched junction bases numbered 3, after V lost 1 base and J lost 3 bases. The CDR3 is 15 residues long. Germline V gene lookup returns CDR1 SGHRS and CDR2 YFSETQ. The CDR3 spells CASSLRGTANEKLFF. The CDR3 nucleotides are TGCGCCAGCAGCTTGAGGGGGACAGCTAATGAAAAACTGTTTTTT.

The V and J genes are TRBV9 and TRBJ1-1, with D perhaps TRBD1 (5 bases). This CDR3 spans 14 amino acids. Germline loops: CDR1 SGDLS, CDR2 YYNGEE. The V end was cut by 4 bases, the J end by 2 bases, with 12 bases between. CDR3 DNA: TGTGCCAGCAGCACCCTCGGGACCAACACTGAAGCTTTCTTT. This encodes CASSTLGTNTEAFF.

Of note for this clone: At the DNA level, this CDR3 is encoded by other sequences in the same sample as well. The chain joins TRBV27 to TRBJ1-1; D gene uncertain. The CDR3 spans 13 residues. Germline V gene sequence: CDR1 MNHEY, CDR2 SMNVEV (reference sequence). V was cut by 7 bases and J by 2 bases, with 11 bases left in between. The CDR3 bases are TGTGCCAGCATGACCGGGGTCAACACTGAAGCTTTCTTT. It encodes CASMTGVNTEAFF.

The V gene is TRBV2, the J gene TRBJ2-3; 10 nucleotides agree with TRBD1. Germline V gene lookup returns CDR1 SNHLY and CDR2 FYNNEI. V gave up 7 bases and J gave up 2 bases; unmatched junction bases: 6. The CDR3 is made up of 15 amino acids. CDR3 sequence reads: CASIGDRGNTDTQYF. As DNA, the CDR3 is TGTGCCAGCATAGGGGACAGGGGAAACACAGATACGCAGTATTTT. The full variable domain, completed using reference TRBV2 and TRBJ2-3, is EPEVTQTPSHQVTQMGQEVILRCVPISNHLYFYWYRQILGQKVEFLVSFYNNEISEKSEIFDDQFSVERPDGSNFTLKIRSTKLEDSAMYFCASIGDRGNTDTQYFGPGTRLTVL.

The chain carries TRBV3-1 (or the pseudogene TRBV3-2) and TRBJ1-4; D not certain. The CDR3 is made up of 13 amino acids. Germline V gene lookup returns CDR1 LGHDT and CDR2 YNNKEL (reference sequence). V lost 4 bases and J 8 bases, leaving 11 bases between the germline ends. Here the CDR3 reads CASSPRFSEKLFF. Written as DNA, the CDR3 is TGTGCCAGCAGCCCCCGGTTCAGCGAAAAACTGTTTTTT.

V and J are TRBV2 and TRBJ2-7; D is ambiguous. Trimming left V 7 bases short and J 3 bases short, with 10 bases between. Germline V CDR1 and CDR2: SNHLY, FYNNEI. The CDR3 covers 12 residues. This CDR3 is CASTQRLYEQYF. The CDR3 DNA is TGTGCCAGCACGCAGCGACTCTACGAGCAGTACTTC. Using reference TRBV2 and TRBJ2-7 for the parts outside the CDR3, the full variable domain is EPEVTQTPSHQVTQMGQEVILRCVPISNHLYFYWYRQILGQKVEFLVSFYNNEISEKSEIFDDQFSVERPDGSNFTLKIRSTKLEDSAMYFCASTQRLYEQYFGPGTRLTVT.

A single count supports this clone. V is TRBV5-6 and J is TRBJ1-2; D may be TRBD1 (5 bases). Between the trimmed V and J ends, which lost 4 bases and 8 bases, there was a span of 18 bases. This CDR3 is 14 amino acids long. Germline V gene sequence: CDR1 SGHDT, CDR2 YYEEEE. The CDR3 nucleotides read TGTGCCAGCAGCCTACACGGGGGTGCATTCGGCTACACCTTC. The encoded protein is CASSLHGGAFGYTF.

This sequence joins TRBV29-1 and TRBJ2-7; 9 nucleotides align to TRBD1. V lost 4 bases, J lost 2 bases, and 9 bases stayed unmatched. The CDR3 spans 15 residues. Germline V gene lookup returns CDR1 SQVTM and CDR2 ANQGSEA. CDR3 bases: TGCAGCGTTGTGGGGGACAGGGAAAGACCCTACGAGCAGTACTTC. Translation: CSVVGDRERPYEQYF.

Here the CDR3 DNA reads TGCAGTGCTAGTCTTCAGGGGGAAAAACTGTTTTTT. Encoded protein: CSASLQGEKLFF. This chain connects TRBV20-1 to TRBJ1-4; perhaps TRBD1 as D (6 bases). The CDR3 runs to 12 residues. The V gene's germline CDR1 is DFQATT and CDR2 SNEGSKA (reference sequence). V lost 3 bases and J 8 bases, leaving 10 bases between the germline ends.

This rearrangement joins TRBV4-3 to TRBJ1-2, with D perhaps matching TRBD1 (6 bases). The length of the CDR3 is 14 residues. Trimming removed 1 base at V and 5 bases at J, with 11 bases between. The germline V gene has CDR1 LGHNA and CDR2 YSLEER. This CDR3 is CASSQGLGQYGYTF. The CDR3 coding sequence is TGCGCCAGCAGCCAAGGTCTTGGACAGTATGGCTACACCTTC.

The chain employs TRBV19 and TRBJ1-3, with D unresolved. Germline CDR1 is LNHDA and CDR2 is SQIVND (reference sequence). The CDR3 has 14 amino acids. V was clipped by 5 bases and J by 4 bases, with 12 bases between them. Here the CDR3 reads CASSPEASGNTIYF. CDR3 DNA sequence: TGTGCCAGTAGTCCGGAGGCGTCGGGAAACACCATATATTTT. Variable domain in full (rest from reference TRBV19 and TRBJ1-3): DGGITQSPKYLFRKEGQNVTLSCEQNLNHDAMYWYRQDPGQGLRLIYYSQIVNDFQKGDIAEGYSVSREKKESFPLTVTSAQKNPTAFYLCASSPEASGNTIYFGEGSWLTVV.

About this clone itself: A clone one base away is much larger, so this may be a read error. The genes are TRBV6-6 and TRBJ1-6; maybe TRBD1 (6 bases). Germline assignment: CDR1 MNHNY and CDR2 SVGAGI (reference sequence). Trimming removed 4 bases at V and 7 bases at J, with 11 bases between. This CDR3 comprises 14 residues. CDR3 in DNA: TGTGCCAGCAGTTGGACAGAGAGAAATTCACCCCTCCACTTT. Amino acid sequence: CASSWTERNSPLHF.

The V gene is TRBV4-2, the J gene TRBJ1-1; TRBD1 matches 7 bases. CDR1 and CDR2 from the germline V gene are LGHNA and YNFKEQ. The CDR3 is 15 residues long. V dropped 3 bases and J dropped 1; count of bases not matched to a gene: 5. The CDR3 loop is CASSQVWDRNTEAFF. CDR3 nucleotide sequence: TGTGCCAGCAGCCAGGTTTGGGACAGGAACACTGAAGCTTTCTTT.

CDR3 DNA: TGTGCCAGCAGTCCACTACAGGGGATTGGGGAGCTGTTTTTT. Encoded protein: CASSPLQGIGELFF. This chain uses TRBV7-2 with TRBJ2-2, with TRBD1 matching 7 bases. The CDR3 totals 14 residues. With 6 bases clipped from V and 8 bases from J, the junction kept 9 bases outside the gene matches. Germline V gives CDR1 SGHTA, CDR2 FQGNSA.

This chain connects TRBV30 to TRBJ2-2; D gene ambiguous. The length of the CDR3 is 13 residues. The V end lost 2 bases, the J end lost 7 bases, and 11 bases lay between the germline ends. CDR1 is GTSNPN and CDR2 is SVGIG in the germline V gene (reference sequence). The CDR3 DNA sequence: TGTGCCTGGAGTTCCAACTCCGACGGGGAGCTGTTTTTT. This gives the protein CAWSSNSDGELFF.

V is TRBV5-1 and J is TRBJ1-2; D is uncertain. The CDR3 runs 13 residues. The germline CDR1 and CDR2 sequences are SGHRS and YFSETQ. The V end was cut by 0 bases, the J end by 8 bases, with 11 bases between. Here the CDR3 reads CASSLDGPSGYTF. The CDR3 coding sequence is TGCGCCAGCAGCTTGGACGGCCCCAGCGGCTACACCTTC.

The CDR3 is CASSPGTGNYEQYF. The CDR3 DNA sequence: TGTGCCAGCTCACCGGGGACAGGGAACTACGAGCAGTACTTC. V gene TRBV18 combines with J gene TRBJ2-7; 9 nucleotides line up with TRBD1. The CDR3 is 14 amino acids. V shed 3 bases and J 3 bases; nucleotides not matched to a gene: 3. In germline, CDR1 is KGHSH, CDR2 LQKENI. Looking up the rest from reference TRBV18 and TRBJ2-7 gives the full variable domain: NAGVMQNPRHLVRRRGQEARLRCSPMKGHSHVYWYRQLPEEGLKFMVYLQKENIIDESGMPKERFSAEFPKEGPSILRIQQVVRGDSAAYFCASSPGTGNYEQYFGPGTRLTVT.

This clone was seen just once. The CDR3 sequence is CASSSGTGNTIYF. CDR3 DNA sequence: TGTGCCAGCAGTTCGGGGACTGGAAACACCATATATTTT. V and J are TRBV12-3 or TRBV12-4 and TRBJ1-3, with D uncertain. CDR3 length: 13 residues. V lost 4 bases to trimming and J lost 2 bases, with 6 bases between them.

The chain combines TRBV7-8 with TRBJ2-5; 8 nucleotides line up with TRBD2. V trimming: 5 bases; J trimming: 1 base; junction bases outside the gene matches: 6. CDR3 length: 15 residues. Looked up from germline, CDR1 is SGHVS and CDR2 is FQNEAQ. CDR3 sequence reads: CASSERGGTQETQYF. CDR3 DNA: TGTGCCAGCAGCGAACGGGGGGGGACCCAAGAGACCCAGTACTTC.

The CDR3 here is CASSRGGTYEQYF. The CDR3 coding sequence is TGTGCCAGCTCGAGGGGAGGCACCTACGAGCAGTACTTC. The genes are TRBV7-9 and TRBJ2-7, with D possibly matching TRBD2 (6 bases). The CDR3 consists of 13 residues. Germline V lookup: CDR1 SEHNR, CDR2 FQNEAQ (reference sequence). V dropped 8 bases and J dropped 2 bases, with 13 bases sitting between them. Using reference TRBV7-9 and TRBJ2-7 for the parts outside the CDR3, the full variable domain is DTGVSQNPRHKITKRGQNVTFRCDPISEHNRLYWYRQTLGQGPEFLTYFQNEAQLEKSRLLSDRFSAERPKGSFSTLEIQRTEQGDSAMYLCASSRGGTYEQYFGPGTRLTVT.

By share of the sample, this clone is medium-sized (0.01 to 0.1%). The DNA for the CDR3 is TGTGCCAGTAGTATTTGGACAGGGGGATATCAGAACACTGAAGCTTTCTTT. Its translation: CASSIWTGGYQNTEAFF. The rearrangement joins TRBV19 to TRBJ1-1; 10 bases fit TRBD1. The germline V gene encodes CDR1 LNHDA and CDR2 SQIVND (reference sequence). The J segment lost 1 base and the V segment lost 3 bases, leaving 8 bases of the junction unmatched. This CDR3 spans 17 amino acids.

This chain connects TRBV4-1 to TRBJ1-5; D ambiguous. The CDR3 has 13 amino acids. The germline gives CDR1 MGHRA, CDR2 YSYEKL. Trimming shortened V by 1 base and J by 4 bases, and 5 bases separated the two germline ends. The CDR3 DNA sequence: TGCGCCAGCAGCCAAGGTGGTAATCAGCCCCAGCATTTT. Translating gives CASSQGGNQPQHF.

This clone was counted once. The rearrangement links TRBV11-3 to TRBJ2-6, with no clear D. The CDR3 runs to 17 residues. Between the trimmed V and J ends, which lost 0 bases and 0 bases, there was a span of 9 bases. Germline CDR1 reads SGHNT; CDR2 reads YENEEA. CDR3 in DNA: TGTGCCAGCAGCTTAGATTTAGGCCGCTCTGGGGCCAACGTCCTGACTTTC. It encodes CASSLDLGRSGANVLTF.